The 19 T cell receptor beta chains given below trace back to one sample, sequenced in a study of cytomegalovirus exposure and HLA in healthy donors. PCR was performed using 60 Vbeta and 13 Jbeta primers. The data were produced by immunoSEQ multiplex PCR, yet TCRdb's version contains in-frame clones alone and is incomplete. The sample yields roughly 150,000 clones, 65% to 80% seen once. Sequencing was carried out using PBMCs. All receptors come from a male donor in good health and CMV-seronegative.

The J gene is TRBJ1-4, the V gene TRBV5-5; a weak D match, TRBD1 (5 bases). The CDR3 is 18 residues long. Germline CDR1 SGHKS, CDR2 YYEKEE (reference sequence). Trimming took off 1 base at V and 0 bases at J, with 16 bases between the two ends. The CDR3 sequence: CASSLRGTITATNEKLFF. Here the CDR3 DNA reads TGTGCCAGCAGCTTGAGAGGGACTATAACTGCAACTAATGAAAAACTGTTTTTT.

The chain's CDR3 is CASNRGQHTEAFF. The CDR3 bases are TGTGCCAGCAACCGAGGACAGCACACTGAAGCTTTCTTT. The V gene is TRBV5-6, the J gene TRBJ1-1, with a possible D match to TRBD1 (6 bases). CDR1 is SGHDT, CDR2 YYEEEE, per germline. V lost 6 bases, J lost 3 bases, and 12 bases lay in between. CDR3 length: 13 residues.

The rearrangement links TRBV28 to TRBJ2-2; a weak D match, TRBD1 (5 bases). This CDR3 spans 15 amino acids. With 8 bases removed from V and 0 bases from J, the gap between germline ends came to 13 bases. CDR1 and CDR2 from the germline V gene are MDHEN and SYDVKM. DNA of the CDR3: TGTGCCAGCTCACCAGGGTACGCGAACACCGGGGAGCTGTTTTTT. Translating gives CASSPGYANTGELFF.

The chain has TRBV7-9 and TRBJ1-1; tentatively, D is TRBD1 (6 bases). The CDR3 spans 17 residues. CDR1 and CDR2 from the germline V gene are SEHNR and FQNEAQ (reference sequence). V was clipped by 5 bases and J by 1 base, with 20 bases between them. The CDR3 DNA follows: TGTGCCAGCAGCCTTCTCGGGGGGGCCAGGGGGAACACTGAAGCTTTCTTT. Its protein product is CASSLLGGARGNTEAFF. Together with reference TRBV7-9 and TRBJ1-1, the CDR3 gives the full variable domain: DTGVSQNPRHKITKRGQNVTFRCDPISEHNRLYWYRQTLGQGPEFLTYFQNEAQLEKSRLLSDRFSAERPKGSFSTLEIQRTEQGDSAMYLCASSLLGGARGNTEAFFGQGTRLTVV.

This clone was detected only once. This chain connects TRBV6-6 to TRBJ1-1; D is perhaps TRBD1 (5 bases). V was clipped by 0 bases and J by 3 bases, with 11 bases between them. The CDR3 is made up of 15 amino acids. The germline V gene encodes CDR1 MNHNY and CDR2 SVGAGI (reference sequence). The CDR3 loop is CASSYSNTGHTEAFF. In DNA, the CDR3 is TGTGCCAGCAGTTACTCGAATACAGGCCACACTGAAGCTTTCTTT.

The chain links TRBV5-4 to TRBJ2-7; D perhaps matches TRBD2 (6 bases). Between the trimmed V and J ends, which lost 4 bases and 2 bases, there was a span of 13 bases. CDR3 length: 14 residues. From germline, CDR1 is SGHNT and CDR2 YYREEE (reference sequence). The DNA for the CDR3 is TGTGCCAGCAGCCCCCGGGAGACGGCCTACGAGCAGTACTTC. Encoded protein: CASSPRETAYEQYF.

The chain combines TRBV2 with TRBJ1-2; 10 bases fit TRBD1. V lost 8 bases, J lost 4 bases, and 4 bases stayed unmatched. The V gene's germline CDR1 is SNHLY and CDR2 FYNNEI. This CDR3 region has 13 residues. The CDR3 sequence: CASVRDRGYGYTF. CDR3 in DNA: TGTGCCAGCGTCCGGGACAGGGGCTATGGCTACACCTTC.

This clone appeared a few times. The chain employs TRBV5-4 and TRBJ2-1; D might be TRBD2 (5 bases). Per germline, CDR1 SGHNT and CDR2 YYREEE (reference sequence). The germline V and J ends were trimmed by 6 bases and 6 bases, with 19 bases remaining between them. This CDR3 comprises 15 residues. CDR3 sequence (DNA): TGTGCCAGCAATGACCGAGGACTGGGCCGCAATGAGCAGTTCTTC. It translates to CASNDRGLGRNEQFF.

In DNA, the CDR3 is TGTGCCAGCAGCTTCGGGGTGGGCTACACCTTC. Protein sequence: CASSFGVGYTF. The V call is TRBV7-8, the J call TRBJ1-2, with D unresolved. V lost 3 bases and J 8 bases, leaving 7 bases between the germline ends. The CDR3 runs to 11 residues. Germline CDR1 reads SGHVS; CDR2 reads FQNEAQ.

Here the CDR3 reads CASPQRFRQPQHF. The CDR3, as DNA: TGTGCCAGTCCCCAGCGGTTCAGGCAGCCCCAGCATTTT. The J gene is TRBJ1-5, the V gene TRBV19; the D is unclear. There are 13 residues in the CDR3. The V and J ends lost 8 bases and 7 bases respectively, with 15 bases between them. Germline CDR1 is LNHDA and CDR2 is SQIVND (reference sequence). Looking up the rest from reference TRBV19 and TRBJ1-5 gives the full variable domain: DGGITQSPKYLFRKEGQNVTLSCEQNLNHDAMYWYRQDPGQGLRLIYYSQIVNDFQKGDIAEGYSVSREKKESFPLTVTSAQKNPTAFYLCASPQRFRQPQHFGDGTRLSIL.

The rearrangement links TRBV9 to TRBJ2-7, with 11 bases that match TRBD1. V dropped 0 bases and J dropped 4; count of bases not matched to a gene: 3. This CDR3 comprises 15 residues. CDR1 and CDR2 from the germline V gene are SGDLS and YYNGEE. The CDR3 DNA follows: TGTGCCAGCAGCGTAGGGACAGGGGGCATATACGAGCAGTACTTC. It encodes CASSVGTGGIYEQYF.

The genes are TRBV28 and TRBJ1-5, with D possibly being TRBD1 (5 bases). V shed 10 bases and J shed 0 bases, with 13 bases lying between them. In germline, CDR1 is MDHEN, CDR2 SYDVKM. The CDR3 length is 14 residues. This CDR3 is CATRVDYSNQPQHF. The CDR3 bases are TGTGCCACCAGGGTAGATTATAGCAATCAGCCCCAGCATTTT.

The J gene is TRBJ1-2, the V gene TRBV18; D possibly corresponds to TRBD1 (5 bases). The germline V gene encodes CDR1 KGHSH and CDR2 LQKENI. The V gene lost 2 bases and the J gene lost 8 bases, with 18 bases spanning the gap. This CDR3 comprises 15 residues. CDR3 region: CASSPSPDGGGGYTF. The CDR3 DNA is TGTGCCAGCTCACCAAGCCCGGACGGGGGTGGCGGCTACACCTTC.

This clone was seen a handful of times. The chain employs TRBV7-2 and TRBJ2-3, with TRBD2 matching over 13 bases. Unmatched junction bases numbered 2, after V lost 5 bases and J lost 0 bases. The CDR3 runs to 16 residues. The germline V gene encodes CDR1 SGHTA and CDR2 FQGNSA. The CDR3 protein is CASSLGLAGSTDTQYF. The CDR3 bases are TGTGCCAGCAGCCTGGGACTAGCGGGAAGCACAGATACGCAGTATTTT.

This clone was picked up one time. The chain recombines TRBV6-1 with TRBJ2-5; TRBD2 is a possible D gene (5 bases). The germline gives CDR1 MNHNS, CDR2 SASEGT. Trimming took off 3 bases at V and 5 bases at J, with 19 bases between the two ends. The CDR3 covers 16 residues. The CDR3 region has the DNA TGTGCCAGCAGTGATAATGCGGGCCGCCGGTTCGAGACCCAGTACTTC. Amino acids: CASSDNAGRRFETQYF.

This chain uses TRBV19 with TRBJ2-5; 11 bases line up with TRBD2. The J segment lost 2 bases and the V segment lost 0 bases, leaving 2 bases of the junction unmatched. This CDR3 has 16 amino acids. The germline gives CDR1 LNHDA, CDR2 SQIVND (reference sequence). The CDR3 reads CASSIDSSGGQETQYF. The CDR3 coding sequence is TGTGCCAGTAGTATAGATTCTAGCGGGGGGCAAGAGACCCAGTACTTC.

The chain combines TRBV21-1 with TRBJ1-6; TRBD1 reflects the table's D call only, with no check against the DNA. TRBV21-1 is annotated as a pseudogene. This CDR3 comprises 15 residues. CDR3 in amino acids: CASSIDRGGCSPLHF. Here the CDR3 DNA reads TGTGCCAGCAGCATCGACAGGGGCGGGTGTTCACCCCTCCACTTT.

The V call is TRBV7-9, the J call TRBJ1-4; 7 bases align to TRBD1. This CDR3 comprises 14 residues. The germline gives CDR1 SEHNR, CDR2 FQNEAQ (reference sequence). J lost 8 bases, V lost 5 bases, and 8 bases had no gene match. The CDR3 bases are TGTGCCAGCAGCCGACAGGGACGGGAGGAAAAACTGTTTTTT. Its translation is CASSRQGREEKLFF.

The chain uses TRBV2 and TRBJ2-7; TRBD1 matches 7 bases. Per the germline V gene, CDR1 is SNHLY and CDR2 is FYNNEI. The length of the CDR3 is 14 residues. Trimming removed 8 bases from V and 6 bases from J; junction bases left unmatched: 13. CDR3 sequence: CASGMTGFAVEQYF. The CDR3 nucleotides are TGTGCCAGCGGAATGACAGGGTTTGCAGTCGAGCAGTACTTC.